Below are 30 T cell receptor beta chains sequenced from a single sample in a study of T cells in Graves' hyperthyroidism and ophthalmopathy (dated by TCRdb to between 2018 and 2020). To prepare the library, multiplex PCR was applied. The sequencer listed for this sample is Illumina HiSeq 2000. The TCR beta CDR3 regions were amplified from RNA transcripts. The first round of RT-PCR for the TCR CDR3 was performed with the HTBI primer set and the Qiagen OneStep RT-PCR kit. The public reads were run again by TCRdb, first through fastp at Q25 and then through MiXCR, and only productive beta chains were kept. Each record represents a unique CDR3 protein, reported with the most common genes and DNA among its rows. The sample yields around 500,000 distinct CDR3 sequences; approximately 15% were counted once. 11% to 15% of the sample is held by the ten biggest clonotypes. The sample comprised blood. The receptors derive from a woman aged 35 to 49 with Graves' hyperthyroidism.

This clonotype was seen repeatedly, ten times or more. This CDR3 is CAWSSTLNEQFF. The CDR3 DNA reads as TGTGCCTGGAGTTCCACCCTCAATGAGCAGTTCTTC. V is TRBV30 and J is TRBJ2-1; no firm D call. V dropped 2 bases and J dropped 6 bases, with 8 bases sitting between them. The CDR3 spans 12 residues. The germline V gene has CDR1 GTSNPN and CDR2 SVGIG (reference sequence).

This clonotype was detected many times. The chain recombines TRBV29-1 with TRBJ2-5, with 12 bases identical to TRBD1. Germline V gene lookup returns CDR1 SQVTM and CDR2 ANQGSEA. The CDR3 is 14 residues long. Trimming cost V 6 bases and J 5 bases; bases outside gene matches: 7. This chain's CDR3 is CSVAGQGAGETQYF. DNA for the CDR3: TGCAGCGTCGCGGGACAGGGGGCGGGTGAGACCCAGTACTTC.

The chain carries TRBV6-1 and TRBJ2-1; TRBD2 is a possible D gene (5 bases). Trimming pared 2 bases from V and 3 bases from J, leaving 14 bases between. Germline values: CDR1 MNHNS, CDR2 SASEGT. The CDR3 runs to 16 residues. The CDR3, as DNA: TGTGCCAGCAGTGAAATGGAGGAGGTCTTCTACAATGAGCAGTTCTTC. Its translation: CASSEMEEVFYNEQFF.

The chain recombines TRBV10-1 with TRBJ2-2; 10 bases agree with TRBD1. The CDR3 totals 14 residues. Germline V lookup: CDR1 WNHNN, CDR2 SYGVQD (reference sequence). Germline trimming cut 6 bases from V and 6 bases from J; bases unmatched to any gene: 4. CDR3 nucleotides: TGCGCCAGCAGCCGGGACAGGGGTGCCGGGGAGCTGTTTTTT. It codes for CASSRDRGAGELFF.

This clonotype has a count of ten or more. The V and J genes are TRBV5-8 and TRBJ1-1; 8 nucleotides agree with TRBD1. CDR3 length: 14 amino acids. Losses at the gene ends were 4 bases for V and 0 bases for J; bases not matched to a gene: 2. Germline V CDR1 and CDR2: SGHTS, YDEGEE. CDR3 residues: CASSVQGVNTEAFF. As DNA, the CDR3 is TGTGCCAGCAGCGTACAGGGGGTGAACACTGAAGCTTTCTTT.

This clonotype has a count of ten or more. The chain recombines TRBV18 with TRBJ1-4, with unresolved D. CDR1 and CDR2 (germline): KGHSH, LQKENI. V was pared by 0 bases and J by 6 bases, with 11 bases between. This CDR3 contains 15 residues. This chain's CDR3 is CASSPPGRRDEKLFF. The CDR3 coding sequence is TGTGCCAGCTCACCACCCGGACGGAGAGATGAAAAACTGTTTTTT.

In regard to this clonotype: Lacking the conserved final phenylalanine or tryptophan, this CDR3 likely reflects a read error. The CDR3 nucleotides read TGTGCCAGCAGTTTGACAGGGGGGGACTATGGCTACACCCTC. Amino acid sequence: CASSLTGGDYGYTL. This chain links TRBV28 with TRBJ1-2, with 9 positions matching TRBD1. Germline-derived CDR1 and CDR2 are MDHEN and SYDVKM. The CDR3 is 14 amino acids. V was pared by 3 bases and J by 3 bases, with 2 bases of the junction left unmatched.

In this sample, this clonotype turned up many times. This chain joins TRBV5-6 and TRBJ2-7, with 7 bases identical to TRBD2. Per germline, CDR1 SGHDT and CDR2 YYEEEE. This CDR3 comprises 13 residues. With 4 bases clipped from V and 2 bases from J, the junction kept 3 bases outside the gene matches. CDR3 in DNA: TGTGCCAGCAGCCGGGAGGCGGCCTACGAGCAGTACTTC. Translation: CASSREAAYEQYF.

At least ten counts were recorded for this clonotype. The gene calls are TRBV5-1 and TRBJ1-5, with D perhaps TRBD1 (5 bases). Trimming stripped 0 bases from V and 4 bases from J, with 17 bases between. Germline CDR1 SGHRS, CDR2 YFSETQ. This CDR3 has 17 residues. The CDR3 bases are TGCGCCAGCAGCTTGGGGGACGGACCTCCACTAAATCAGCCCCAGCATTTT. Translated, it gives CASSLGDGPPLNQPQHF.

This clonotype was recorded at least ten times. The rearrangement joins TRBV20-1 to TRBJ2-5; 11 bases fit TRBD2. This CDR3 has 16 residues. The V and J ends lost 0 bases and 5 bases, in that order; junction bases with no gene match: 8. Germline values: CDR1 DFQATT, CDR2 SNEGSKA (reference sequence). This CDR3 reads CSARDIIASGRETQYF. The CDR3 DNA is TGCAGTGCTAGAGATATTATAGCTAGCGGGAGGGAGACCCAGTACTTC.

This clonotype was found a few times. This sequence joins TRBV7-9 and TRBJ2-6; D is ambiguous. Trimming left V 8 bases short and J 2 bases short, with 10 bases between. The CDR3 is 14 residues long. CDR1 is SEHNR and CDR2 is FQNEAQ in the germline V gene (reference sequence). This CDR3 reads CASLSPAGANVLTF. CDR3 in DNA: TGTGCCAGCTTAAGTCCGGCTGGGGCCAACGTCCTGACTTTC.

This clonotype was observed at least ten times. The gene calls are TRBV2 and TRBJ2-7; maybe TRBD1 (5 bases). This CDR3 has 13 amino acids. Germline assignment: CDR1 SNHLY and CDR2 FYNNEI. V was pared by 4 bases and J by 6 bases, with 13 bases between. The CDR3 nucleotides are TGTGCCAGCAGTGTCAATCCTAGGGGCGAGCAGTACTTC. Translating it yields CASSVNPRGEQYF.

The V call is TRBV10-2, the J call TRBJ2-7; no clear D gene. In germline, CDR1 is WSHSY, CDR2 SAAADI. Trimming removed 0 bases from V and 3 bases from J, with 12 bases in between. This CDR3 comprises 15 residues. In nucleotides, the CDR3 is TGCGCCAGCAGTGAGTCGGTCGATATACTCTACGAGCAGTACTTC. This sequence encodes CASSESVDILYEQYF.

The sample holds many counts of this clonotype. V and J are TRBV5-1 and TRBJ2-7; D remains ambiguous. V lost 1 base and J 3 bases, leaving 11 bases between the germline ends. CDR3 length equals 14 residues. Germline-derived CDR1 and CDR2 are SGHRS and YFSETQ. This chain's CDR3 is CASSLSVGYYEQYF. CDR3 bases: TGCGCCAGCAGCTTGAGCGTGGGCTACTACGAGCAGTACTTC.

The CDR3 nucleotides are TGTGCCAGCTCACCACCGGGACAGGGGTCCAATGAGCAGTTCTTC. This sequence encodes CASSPPGQGSNEQFF. The chain combines TRBV18 with TRBJ2-1; 10 bases fit TRBD1. This CDR3 has 15 residues. The germline gives CDR1 KGHSH, CDR2 LQKENI. V shed 0 bases and J 6 bases; nucleotides not matched to a gene: 2.

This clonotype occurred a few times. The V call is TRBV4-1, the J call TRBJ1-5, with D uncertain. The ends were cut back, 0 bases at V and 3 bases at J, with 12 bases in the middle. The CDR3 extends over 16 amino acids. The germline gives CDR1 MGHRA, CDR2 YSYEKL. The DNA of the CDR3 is TGCGCCAGCAGCCAAGAAAGGGCTCCCTACAATCAGCCCCAGCATTTT. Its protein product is CASSQERAPYNQPQHF.

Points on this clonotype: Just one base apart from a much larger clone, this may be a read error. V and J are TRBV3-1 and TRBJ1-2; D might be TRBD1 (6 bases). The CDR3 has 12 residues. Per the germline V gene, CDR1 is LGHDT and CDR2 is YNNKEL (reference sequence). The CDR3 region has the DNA TGTGCCGGCAGCCAAGAGGGGGATGGCTACACCTTC. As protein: CAGSQEGDGYTF.

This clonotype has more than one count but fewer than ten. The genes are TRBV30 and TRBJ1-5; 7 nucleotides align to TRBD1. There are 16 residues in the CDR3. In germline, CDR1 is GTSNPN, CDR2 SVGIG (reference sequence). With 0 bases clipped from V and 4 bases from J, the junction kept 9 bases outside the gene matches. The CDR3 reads CAWSVQSGTANQPQHF. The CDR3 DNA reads TGTGCCTGGAGTGTACAATCCGGGACAGCTAATCAGCCCCAGCATTTT.

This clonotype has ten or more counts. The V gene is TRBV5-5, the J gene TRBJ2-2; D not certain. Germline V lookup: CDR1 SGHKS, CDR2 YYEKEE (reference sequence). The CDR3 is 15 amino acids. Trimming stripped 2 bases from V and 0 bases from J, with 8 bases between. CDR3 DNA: TGTGCCAGCAGCTTTACTTCCGCGAACACCGGGGAGCTGTTTTTT. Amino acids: CASSFTSANTGELFF.

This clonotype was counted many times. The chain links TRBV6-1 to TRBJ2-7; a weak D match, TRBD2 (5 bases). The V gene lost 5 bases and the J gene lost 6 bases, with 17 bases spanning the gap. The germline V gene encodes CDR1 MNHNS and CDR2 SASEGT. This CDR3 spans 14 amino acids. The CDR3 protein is CASSPPPPRGEQYF. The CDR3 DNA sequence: TGTGCCAGCAGTCCCCCGCCCCCCCGGGGCGAGCAGTACTTC.

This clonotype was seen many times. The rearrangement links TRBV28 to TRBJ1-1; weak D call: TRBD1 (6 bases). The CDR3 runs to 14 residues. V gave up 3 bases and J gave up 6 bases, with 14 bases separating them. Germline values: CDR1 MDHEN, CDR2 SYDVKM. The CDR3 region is CASSFVGQTPEAFF. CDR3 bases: TGTGCCAGCAGTTTCGTAGGACAGACCCCTGAAGCTTTCTTT.

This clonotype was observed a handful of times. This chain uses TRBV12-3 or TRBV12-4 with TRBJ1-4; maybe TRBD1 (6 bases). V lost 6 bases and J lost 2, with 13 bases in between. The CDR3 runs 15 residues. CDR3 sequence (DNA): TGTGCCAGCAGCCTTTTAGGGGGGACTAATGAAAAACTGTTTTTT. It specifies CASSLLGGTNEKLFF.

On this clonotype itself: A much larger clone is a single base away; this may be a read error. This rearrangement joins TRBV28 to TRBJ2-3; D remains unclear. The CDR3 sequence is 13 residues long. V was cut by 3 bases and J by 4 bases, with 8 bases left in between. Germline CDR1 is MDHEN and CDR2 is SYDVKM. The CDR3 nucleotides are TGTGCCAGCAGTTTGCAGGCCCCAGATACGCAGTATTTT. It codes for CASSLQAPDTQYF.

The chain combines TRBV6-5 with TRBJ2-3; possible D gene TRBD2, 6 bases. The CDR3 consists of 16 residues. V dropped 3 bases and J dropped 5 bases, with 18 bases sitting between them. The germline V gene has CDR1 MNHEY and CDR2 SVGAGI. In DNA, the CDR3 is TGTGCCAGCAGTTATCCGGGCCGGGGGTCGATAGATACGCAGTATTTT. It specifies CASSYPGRGSIDTQYF.

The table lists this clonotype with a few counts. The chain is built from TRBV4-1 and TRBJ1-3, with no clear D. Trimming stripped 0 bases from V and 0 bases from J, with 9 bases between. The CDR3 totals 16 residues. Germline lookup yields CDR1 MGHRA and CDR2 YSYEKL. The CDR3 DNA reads TGCGCCAGCAGCCAAGAGGGTAGGAACTCTGGAAACACCATATATTTT. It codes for CASSQEGRNSGNTIYF.

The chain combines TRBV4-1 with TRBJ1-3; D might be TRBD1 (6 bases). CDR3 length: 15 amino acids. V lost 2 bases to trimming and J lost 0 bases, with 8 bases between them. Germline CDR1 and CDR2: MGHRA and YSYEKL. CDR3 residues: CASSQRTASGNTIYF. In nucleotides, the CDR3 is TGCGCCAGCAGCCAACGGACAGCCTCTGGAAACACCATATATTTT.

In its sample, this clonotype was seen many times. This CDR3 is CSARLQVAPYGYTF. For the CDR3, the DNA is TGCAGTGCTAGACTACAGGTGGCTCCCTATGGCTACACCTTC. The V and J genes are TRBV20-1 and TRBJ1-2; tentative D call: TRBD1 (5 bases). The CDR3 length is 14 residues. Trimming removed 2 bases at V and 4 bases at J, with 14 bases between. From germline, CDR1 is DFQATT and CDR2 SNEGSKA (reference sequence).

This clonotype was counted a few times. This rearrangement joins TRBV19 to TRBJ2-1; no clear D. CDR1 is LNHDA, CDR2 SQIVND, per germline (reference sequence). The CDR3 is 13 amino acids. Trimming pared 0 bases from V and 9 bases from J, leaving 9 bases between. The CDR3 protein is CASSIDPQGEQFF. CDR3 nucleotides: TGTGCCAGTAGTATAGACCCCCAAGGTGAGCAGTTCTTC.

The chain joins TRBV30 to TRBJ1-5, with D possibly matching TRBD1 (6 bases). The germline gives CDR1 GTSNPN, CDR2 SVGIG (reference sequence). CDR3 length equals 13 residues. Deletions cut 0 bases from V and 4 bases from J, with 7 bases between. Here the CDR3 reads CAWSVDRNQPQHF. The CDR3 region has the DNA TGTGCCTGGAGTGTGGACAGAAATCAGCCCCAGCATTTT.

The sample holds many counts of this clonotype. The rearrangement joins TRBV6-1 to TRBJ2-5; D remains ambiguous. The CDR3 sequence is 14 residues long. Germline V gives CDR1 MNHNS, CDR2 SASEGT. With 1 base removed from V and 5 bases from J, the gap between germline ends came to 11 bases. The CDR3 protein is CASSEDWQRETQYF. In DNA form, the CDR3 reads TGTGCCAGCAGTGAAGATTGGCAGCGTGAGACCCAGTACTTC.